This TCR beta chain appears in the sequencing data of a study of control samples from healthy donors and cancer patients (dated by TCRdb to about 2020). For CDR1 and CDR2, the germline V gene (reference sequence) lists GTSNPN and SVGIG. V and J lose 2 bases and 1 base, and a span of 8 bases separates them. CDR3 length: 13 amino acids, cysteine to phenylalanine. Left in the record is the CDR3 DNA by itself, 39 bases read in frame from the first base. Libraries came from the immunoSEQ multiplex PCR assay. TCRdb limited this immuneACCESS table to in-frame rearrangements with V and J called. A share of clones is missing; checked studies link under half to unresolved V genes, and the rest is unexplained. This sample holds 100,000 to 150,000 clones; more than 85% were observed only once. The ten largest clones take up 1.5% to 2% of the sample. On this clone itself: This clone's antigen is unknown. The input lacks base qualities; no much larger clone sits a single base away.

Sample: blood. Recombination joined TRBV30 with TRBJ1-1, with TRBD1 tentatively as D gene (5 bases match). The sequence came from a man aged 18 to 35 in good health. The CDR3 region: CAWSTGQNTEAFF. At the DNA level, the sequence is TGTGCCTGGAGTACTGGACAGAACACTGAAGCTTTCTTT. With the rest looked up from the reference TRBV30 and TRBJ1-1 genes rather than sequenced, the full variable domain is SQTIHQWPATLVQPVGSPLSLECTVEGTSNPNLYWYRQAAGRGLQLLFYSVGIGQISSEVPQNLSASRPQDRQFILSSKKLLLSDSGFYLCAWSTGQNTEAFFGQGTRLTVV.